The 9 T cell receptor beta chains below were found in one sample sequenced in a study of blood T cell repertoires in COVID-19 (TCRdb year 2020). Libraries came from the immunoSEQ multiplex PCR assay. TCRdb took this table from immuneACCESS and kept in-frame rearrangements with V and J called. Such tables lack part of the clones; where checked against another copy, unresolved V genes explain under half of the gap, and the rest is unexplained. The sample table lists about 100,000 clones, around 87% of them with a count of one. Around 3% of the sample is held by the ten biggest clonotypes. Sequencing was performed on peripheral blood. The source of these receptors is a man aged 50-60 years with active or convalescent COVID-19.

J is TRBJ1-2 and V is TRBV7-9; D ambiguous. The V end lost 1 base, the J end lost 4 bases, and 13 bases lay between the germline ends. CDR3 length: 15 residues. The V gene's germline CDR1 is SEHNR and CDR2 FQNEAQ (reference sequence). The CDR3 here is CASSLDSTAIYGYTF. The CDR3 nucleotides are TGTGCCAGCAGCTTAGATTCAACAGCCATCTATGGCTACACCTTC.

The chain has TRBV25-1 and TRBJ1-5; weak D call: TRBD1 (5 bases). Per germline, CDR1 MGHDK and CDR2 SYGVNS. Trimming cost V 1 base and J 9 bases, with 16 bases left between them. The length of the CDR3 is 15 residues. The CDR3: CASSESGSTGRPQHF. Written as DNA, the CDR3 is TGTGCCAGCAGTGAATCAGGATCAACAGGCCGGCCCCAGCATTTT. The full variable domain, in which reference TRBV25-1 and TRBJ1-5 provide the parts outside the CDR3, is EADIYQTPRYLVIGTGKKITLECSQTMGHDKMYWYQQDPGMELHLIHYSYGVNSTEKGDLSSESTVSRIRTEHFPLTLESARPSHTSQYLCASSESGSTGRPQHFGDGTRLSIL.

This chain joins TRBV11-2 and TRBJ1-2; possible D gene TRBD1, 6 bases. The germline V and J ends were trimmed by 5 bases and 4 bases, with 11 bases remaining between them. The CDR3 loop spans 13 amino acids. Germline V gene lookup returns CDR1 SGHAT and CDR2 FQNNGV. CDR3 region: CASSMDSAYGYTF. CDR3 DNA sequence: TGTGCCAGCAGCATGGACAGTGCCTATGGCTACACCTTC.

The chain employs TRBV9 and TRBJ1-6; D is perhaps TRBD1 (6 bases). Per the germline V gene, CDR1 is SGDLS and CDR2 is YYNGEE. Trimming stripped 0 bases from V and 9 bases from J, with 22 bases between. The CDR3 length is 18 residues. The CDR3 DNA reads as TGTGCCAGCAGCGTAGGATCTTTGCGGGGGGCCTCGGGTTCACCCCTCCACTTT. Amino acid sequence: CASSVGSLRGASGSPLHF.

The V call is TRBV5-1, the J call TRBJ2-1; possibly TRBD1 for D (6 bases). Germline V gene sequence: CDR1 SGHRS, CDR2 YFSETQ. V gave up 6 bases and J gave up 0 bases, with 16 bases separating them. This CDR3 region has 16 residues. The CDR3 DNA sequence: TGCGCCAGCACTCGGGCAGGGGTCAGCTCCTACAATGAGCAGTTCTTC. Translation gives CASTRAGVSSYNEQFF.

The rearrangement uses TRBV4-1 and TRBJ1-4; no reliable D call. CDR3 length equals 15 residues. CDR1 and CDR2 from the germline V gene are MGHRA and YSYEKL. The ends were cut back, 1 base at V and 0 bases at J, with 6 bases in the middle. This CDR3 reads CASSQGLATNEKLFF. DNA for the CDR3: TGCGCCAGCAGCCAAGGACTTGCAACTAATGAAAAACTGTTTTTT.

V usage is TRBV7-2 and J usage is TRBJ2-7; 10 bases align to TRBD1. Germline V gene data show CDR1 as SGHTA and CDR2 as FQGNSA. Germline trimming cut 3 bases from V and 6 bases from J; bases unmatched to any gene: 2. CDR3 length: 13 residues. The CDR3 region has the DNA TGTGCCAGCAGCTTCGACAGGGGGCGCGAGCAGTACTTC. Amino acids: CASSFDRGREQYF.

This chain joins TRBV19 and TRBJ1-2; D unresolved. Deletions cut 1 base from V and 1 base from J, with 7 bases between. This CDR3 has 14 amino acids. Germline CDR1 reads LNHDA; CDR2 reads SQIVND (reference sequence). The CDR3 coding sequence is TGTGCCAGTAGTATAGCTGGAGTTAACTATGGCTACACCTTC. This sequence encodes CASSIAGVNYGYTF.

The chain combines TRBV7-9 with TRBJ1-4; the D is unclear. V gave up 5 bases and J gave up 0 bases, with 16 bases separating them. CDR1 and CDR2 (germline): SEHNR, FQNEAQ (reference sequence). The CDR3 has 17 residues. CDR3 amino acids: CASSLPGRDTTNEKLFF. The CDR3 nucleotides read TGTGCCAGCAGCCTACCGGGTCGAGATACAACTAATGAAAAACTGTTTTTT.